This TCR beta chain was retrieved from a study of read filtering for tumor transcriptome and immune sequencing. Study at large: The cohort had 17 men and approximately 15 women aged about 47 to 80, mean about 66 years.

Ten or more counts support this clonotype. Its specificity is unknown. Study observations and caveats: IR-seq and RNA-seq agreed better without single-read clonotypes.

Bone marrow was sampled from every patient at the time of active disease. This library used roughly 400 ng RNA and molecular barcoded adaptors spanning alpha/delta and beta/gamma chains. TCRdb re-derived calls from the reads in MiXCR, one entry per CDR3 protein. This sample has about 48,000 distinct CDR3 sequences, with approximately 18% found just once. This TCR derives from a donor at least 40 years old with multiple myeloma. Sequencing was performed on a population of CD138-negative cells sorted from bone marrow.

CDR3 residues: CASSLGGSVRTDTQYF. CDR3 DNA: TGTGCCAGCAGCTTAGGGGGGTCCGTCCGCACAGATACGCAGTATTTT. The rearrangement joins TRBV7-3 to TRBJ2-3; weak D call: TRBD2 (6 bases). V dropped 2 bases and J dropped 1 base, with 13 bases sitting between them. The CDR3 extends over 16 amino acids. From germline, CDR1 is SGHTA and CDR2 FQGTGA.